Only one count was recorded for the clone carrying this T cell receptor (beta chain). The same CDR3 can be traced to other DNA sequences in this sample. This record comes from a study of cytomegalovirus exposure and HLA in healthy donors. The PCR contained 60 Vbeta and 13 Jbeta primers. TCRdb's table, derived via immunoSEQ multiplex PCR, lists solely in-frame clones and lacks some. The sample holds over 200,000 clones, about 80% seen once. The CDR3 has 14 residues. CDR1 SGDLS and CDR2 YYNGEE come from the germline V gene. Trimming stripped 0 bases from V and 0 bases from J, with 4 bases between. The sample comprised PBMCs. The genes are TRBV9 and TRBJ1-3; no clear D gene. The receptor's source is a woman in her thirties or forties in good health and CMV-seronegative. The CDR3 region is CASSVASSGNTIYF. The CDR3 bases are TGTGCCAGCAGCGTAGCCAGCTCTGGAAACACCATATATTTT. The complete variable domain, with remaining parts taken from reference TRBV9 and TRBJ1-3, reads DSGVTQTPKHLITATGQRVTLRCSPRSGDLSVYWYQQSLDQGLQFLIQYYNGEERAKGNILERFSAQQFPDLHSELNLSSLELGDSALYFCASSVASSGNTIYFGEGSWLTVV.